Here is one TCR beta chain with its context. Antigen: not known. This specimen belongs to a study of vaccination effects on CD4 cells after COVID-19. General study points: Among infection- and vaccine-induced clones, marked clonal contraction occurred late after vaccination.

Antigen-specific CD4+ T cells were expanded with viral peptide pools in the ViraFEST assay before sequencing. Isolation of CD4+ T cells took place after approximately 10 days of culture. Vaccine recipients had no previous SARS-CoV-2 infection; their nucleocapsid antibodies were negative. Profiling relied on immunoSEQ multiplex PCR, and the TCRdb table lists in-frame clones only, not all of them. The sample yields about 41,000 clones, about two thirds seen once. Per the germline V gene, CDR1 is MNHEY and CDR2 is SVGAGI. The V and J ends lost 5 bases and 0 bases respectively, with 11 bases between them. The CDR3 covers 15 residues.

The sequence derives from a human donor who received a COVID-19 vaccine. The V call is TRBV6-5, the J call TRBJ1-5; unclear D gene. This specimen consisted of CD4+ T cells from PBMCs cultured with HCoV-OC43 spike peptides, obtained before COVID-19 vaccination. Subset denoted: HCoV-OC43 spike overlapping peptide pool stimulation. DNA for the CDR3: TGTGCCAGCAGTCATACAGACTATAGCAATCAGCCCCAGCATTTT. Encoded protein: CASSHTDYSNQPQHF.